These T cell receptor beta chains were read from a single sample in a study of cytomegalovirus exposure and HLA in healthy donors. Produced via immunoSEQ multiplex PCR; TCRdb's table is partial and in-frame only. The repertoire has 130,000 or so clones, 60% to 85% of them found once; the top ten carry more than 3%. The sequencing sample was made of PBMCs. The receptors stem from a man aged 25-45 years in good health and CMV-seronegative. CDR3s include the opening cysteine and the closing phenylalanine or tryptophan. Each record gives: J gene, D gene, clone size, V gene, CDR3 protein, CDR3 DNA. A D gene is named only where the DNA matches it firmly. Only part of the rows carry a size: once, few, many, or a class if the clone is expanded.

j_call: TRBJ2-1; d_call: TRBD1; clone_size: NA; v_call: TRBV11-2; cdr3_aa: CASSLGQGNYNEQFF; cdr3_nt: TGTGCCAGCAGCCTGGGACAGGGGAATTACAATGAGCAGTTCTTC
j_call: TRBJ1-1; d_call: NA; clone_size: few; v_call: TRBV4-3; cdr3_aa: CASSPGRGAGNTEAFF; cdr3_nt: TGCGCCAGCAGCCCAGGGAGGGGGGCAGGGAACACTGAAGCTTTCTTT
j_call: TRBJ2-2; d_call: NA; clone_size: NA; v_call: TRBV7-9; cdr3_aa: CASSLEGGELFF; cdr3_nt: TGTGCCAGCAGCTTGGAGGGAGGGGAGCTGTTTTTT
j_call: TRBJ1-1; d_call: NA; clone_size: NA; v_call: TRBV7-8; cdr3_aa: CASSLVQVGTEDFF; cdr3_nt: TGTGCCAGCAGCTTAGTACAGGTGGGCACTGAAGATTTCTTT
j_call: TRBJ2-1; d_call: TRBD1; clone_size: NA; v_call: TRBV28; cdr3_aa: CASSLGTGVYNEQFF; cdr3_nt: TGTGCCAGCAGTTTAGGGACAGGGGTTTACAATGAGCAGTTCTTC
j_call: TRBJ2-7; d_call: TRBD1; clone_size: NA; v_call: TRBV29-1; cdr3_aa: CSVGGQGLDEQYF; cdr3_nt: TGCAGCGTTGGAGGACAGGGGTTAGACGAGCAGTACTTC
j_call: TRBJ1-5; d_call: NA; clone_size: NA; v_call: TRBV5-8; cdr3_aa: CASSLLHSNQPQHF; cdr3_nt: TGTGCCAGCAGCTTGTTACATAGCAATCAGCCCCAGCATTTT
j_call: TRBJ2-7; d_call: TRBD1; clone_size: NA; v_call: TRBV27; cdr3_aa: CASSFYGQGDEQYF; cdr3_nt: TGTGCCAGCAGTTTTTACGGACAGGGTGACGAGCAGTACTTC
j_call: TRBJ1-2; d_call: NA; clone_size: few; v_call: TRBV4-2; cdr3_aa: CASSQDPAGWGGNYGYTF; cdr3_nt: TGTGCCAGCAGCCAAGATCCGGCAGGATGGGGCGGTAACTATGGCTACACCTTC
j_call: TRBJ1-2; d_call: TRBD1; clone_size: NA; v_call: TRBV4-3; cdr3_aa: CASSQALTGGSNYGYTF; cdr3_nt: TGCGCCAGCAGCCAAGCCTTAACAGGGGGCTCTAACTATGGCTACACCTTC
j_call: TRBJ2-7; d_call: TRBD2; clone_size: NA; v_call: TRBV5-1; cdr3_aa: CASSLGGTSGIYEQYF; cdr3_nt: TGCGCCAGCAGCTTGGGTGGGACTAGCGGGATCTACGAGCAGTACTTC
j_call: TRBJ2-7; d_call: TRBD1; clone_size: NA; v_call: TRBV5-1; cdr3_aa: CASSSGTGVIFFDEQYF; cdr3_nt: TGCGCCAGCAGCTCCGGGACAGGGGTCATATTTTTCGACGAGCAGTACTTC
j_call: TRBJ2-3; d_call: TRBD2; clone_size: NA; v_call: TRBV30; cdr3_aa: CAWSKGGGADTQYF; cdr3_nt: TGTGCCTGGAGTAAAGGCGGGGGGGCGGATACGCAGTATTTT
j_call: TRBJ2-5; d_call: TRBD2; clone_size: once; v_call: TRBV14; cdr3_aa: CASSQSTSGSQETQYF; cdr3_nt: TGTGCCAGCAGCCAATCGACTAGCGGGAGCCAAGAGACCCAGTACTTC
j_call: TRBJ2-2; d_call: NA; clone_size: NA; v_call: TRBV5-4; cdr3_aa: CASSLYTNTGELFF; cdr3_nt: TGTGCCAGCAGCTTGTACACGAACACCGGGGAGCTGTTTTTT
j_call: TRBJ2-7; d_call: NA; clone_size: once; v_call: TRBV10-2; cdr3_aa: CASSESKYGKAYEQYF; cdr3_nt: TGCGCCAGCAGTGAGTCGAAATACGGGAAAGCCTACGAGCAGTACTTC
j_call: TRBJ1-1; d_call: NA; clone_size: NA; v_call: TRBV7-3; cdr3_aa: CASSPGQSGEAFF; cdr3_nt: TGTGCCAGCAGCCCGGGACAATCCGGGGAGGCTTTCTTT
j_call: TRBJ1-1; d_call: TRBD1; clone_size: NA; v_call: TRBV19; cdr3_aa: CASSRGTGGAGNTEAFF; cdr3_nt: TGTGCCAGTAGTAGAGGGACAGGGGGCGCCGGAAACACTGAAGCTTTCTTT
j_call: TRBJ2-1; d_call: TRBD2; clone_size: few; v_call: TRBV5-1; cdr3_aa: CASSLALAGGNEQFF; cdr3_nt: TGCGCCAGCAGCTTGGCCTTAGCGGGGGGGAATGAGCAGTTCTTC
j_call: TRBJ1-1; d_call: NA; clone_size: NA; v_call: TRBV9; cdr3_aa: CASSVVRAGMNTEAFF; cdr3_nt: TGTGCCAGCAGCGTAGTCCGGGCGGGGATGAACACTGAAGCTTTCTTT
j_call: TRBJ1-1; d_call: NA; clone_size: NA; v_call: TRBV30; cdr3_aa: CAWILSGTLNTEAFF; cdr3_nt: TGTGCCTGGATCTTGTCCGGGACATTGAACACTGAAGCTTTCTTT
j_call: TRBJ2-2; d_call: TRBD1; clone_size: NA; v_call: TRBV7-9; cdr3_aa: CASSLKTGDPTGELFF; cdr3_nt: TGTGCCAGCAGCTTAAAGACAGGGGATCCCACCGGGGAGCTGTTTTTT
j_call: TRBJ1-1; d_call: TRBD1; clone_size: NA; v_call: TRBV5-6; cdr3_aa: CASSVRETGVNTEAFF; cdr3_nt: TGTGCCAGCAGCGTAAGAGAGACAGGGGTGAACACTGAAGCTTTCTTT
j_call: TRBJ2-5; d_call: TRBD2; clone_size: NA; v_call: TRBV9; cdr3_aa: CASSVAAGGETQYF; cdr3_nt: TGTGCCAGCAGCGTAGCGGCGGGAGGAGAGACCCAGTACTTC
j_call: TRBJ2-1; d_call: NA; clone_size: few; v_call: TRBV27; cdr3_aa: CASSSSRSSYNEQFF; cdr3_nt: TGTGCCAGCAGTTCTAGCAGGAGCTCCTACAATGAGCAGTTCTTC
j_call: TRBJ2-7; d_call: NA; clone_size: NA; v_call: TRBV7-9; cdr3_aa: CASSADVLGNEQYF; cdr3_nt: TGTGCCAGCAGCGCGGACGTGCTCGGGAACGAGCAGTACTTC
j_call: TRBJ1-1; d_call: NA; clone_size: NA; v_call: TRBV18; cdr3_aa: CASSPQGSAGTEAFF; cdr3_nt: TGTGCCAGCTCACCACAGGGATCAGCGGGCACTGAAGCTTTCTTT
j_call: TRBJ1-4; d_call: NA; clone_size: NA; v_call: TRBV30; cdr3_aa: CAWEAPGWNEKLFF; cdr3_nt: TGTGCCTGGGAGGCCCCGGGATGGAATGAAAAACTGTTTTTT
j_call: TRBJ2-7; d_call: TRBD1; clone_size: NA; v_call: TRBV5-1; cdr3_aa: CASSLNWDRAIYEQYF; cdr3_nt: TGCGCCAGCAGCTTGAATTGGGACAGGGCAATCTACGAGCAGTACTTC
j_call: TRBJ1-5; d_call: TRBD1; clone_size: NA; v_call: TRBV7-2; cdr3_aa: CASSRNGGTANNQPQHF; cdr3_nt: TGTGCCAGCAGCAGAAACGGAGGGACAGCTAACAATCAGCCCCAGCATTTT
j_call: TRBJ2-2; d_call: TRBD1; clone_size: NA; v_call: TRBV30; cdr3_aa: CAWSGQGSGELFF; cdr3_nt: TGTGCCTGGAGTGGACAGGGATCCGGGGAGCTGTTTTTT
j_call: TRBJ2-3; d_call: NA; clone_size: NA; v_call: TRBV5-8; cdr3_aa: CASSFPGKTDTQYF; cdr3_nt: TGTGCCAGCAGCTTCCCGGGAAAGACAGATACGCAGTATTTT
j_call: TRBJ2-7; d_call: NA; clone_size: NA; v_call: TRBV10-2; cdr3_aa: CASTSGDLYEQYF; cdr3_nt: TGCGCCAGCACCTCAGGGGATTTATACGAGCAGTACTTC
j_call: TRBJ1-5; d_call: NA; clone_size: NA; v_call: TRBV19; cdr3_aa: CASSIVGQPQHF; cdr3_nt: TGTGCCAGTAGTATAGTCGGTCAGCCCCAGCATTTT
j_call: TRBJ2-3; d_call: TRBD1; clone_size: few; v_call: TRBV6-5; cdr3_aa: CASSLTGLGTDTQYF; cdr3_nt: TGTGCCAGCAGTCTGACAGGGCTCGGAACAGATACGCAGTATTTT
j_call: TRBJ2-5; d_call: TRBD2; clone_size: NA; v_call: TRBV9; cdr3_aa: CASSAPPRLAGAQETQYF; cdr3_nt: TGTGCCAGCAGCGCACCACCGAGACTAGCGGGGGCACAAGAGACCCAGTACTTC
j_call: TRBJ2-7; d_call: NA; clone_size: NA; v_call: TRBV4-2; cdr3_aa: CASSQDLGAYEQYF; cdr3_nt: TGTGCCAGCAGCCAAGATTTGGGGGCCTACGAGCAGTACTTC
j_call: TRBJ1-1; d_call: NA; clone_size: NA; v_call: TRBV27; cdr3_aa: CASSISTVSNTEAFF; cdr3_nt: TGTGCCAGCAGTATTTCGACAGTCTCGAACACTGAAGCTTTCTTT
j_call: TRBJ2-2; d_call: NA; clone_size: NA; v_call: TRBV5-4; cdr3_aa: CASSLTGGGASGELFF; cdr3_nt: TGTGCCAGCAGCCTGACTGGAGGGGGGGCCTCCGGGGAGCTGTTTTTT
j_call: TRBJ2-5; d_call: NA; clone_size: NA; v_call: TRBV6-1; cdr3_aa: CASSEGGLWETQYF; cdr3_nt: TGTGCCAGCAGTGAAGGGGGGCTGTGGGAGACCCAGTACTTC
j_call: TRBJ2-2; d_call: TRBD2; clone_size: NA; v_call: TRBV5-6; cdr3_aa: CASSLQRGFGELFF; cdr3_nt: TGTGCCAGCAGCTTGCAGCGGGGATTTGGGGAGCTGTTTTTT
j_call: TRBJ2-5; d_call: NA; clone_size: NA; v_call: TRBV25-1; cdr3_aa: CASSLYGSQETQYF; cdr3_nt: TGTGCCAGCAGTCTTTATGGCAGTCAAGAGACCCAGTACTTC
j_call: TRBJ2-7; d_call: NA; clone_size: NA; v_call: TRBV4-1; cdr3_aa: CASSQVIAHSYEQYF; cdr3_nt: TGCGCCAGCAGCCAAGTCATAGCGCACTCCTACGAGCAGTACTTC
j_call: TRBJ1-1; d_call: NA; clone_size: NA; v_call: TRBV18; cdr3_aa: CASSLSRQALKLEAFF; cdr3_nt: TGTGCCAGCTCACTATCTCGACAGGCTCTGAAACTTGAAGCTTTCTTT
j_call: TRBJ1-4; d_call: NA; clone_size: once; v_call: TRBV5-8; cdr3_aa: CASSPGLSNNEKLFF; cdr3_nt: TGTGCCAGCAGCCCGGGACTTAGTAATAATGAAAAACTGTTTTTT
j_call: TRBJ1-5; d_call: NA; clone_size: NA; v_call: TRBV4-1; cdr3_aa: CASSQEGQGSNQPQHF; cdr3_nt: TGCGCCAGCAGCCAAGAGGGACAAGGGAGCAATCAGCCCCAGCATTTT